This T cell receptor (beta chain) was captured by sequencing in a study of control samples from healthy donors and cancer patients. The V end lost 2 bases, the J end lost 1 base, and 18 bases lay between the germline ends. Germline V CDR1 and CDR2: SGHDT, YYEEEE. The length of the CDR3 is 17 residues. The data were produced by immunoSEQ multiplex PCR, yet TCRdb's version contains in-frame clones alone and is incomplete. This sample has over 100,000 clones, with roughly 90% found just once. The specimen sequenced was blood. The chain recombines TRBV5-6 with TRBJ2-5, with D uncertain. This clonotype was obtained from a woman aged 45-59 years in good health. The DNA for the CDR3 is TGTGCCAGCAGCTTTTTACCCTCCTCCGCACCCCAAGAGACCCAGTACTTC. It translates to CASSFLPSSAPQETQYF.